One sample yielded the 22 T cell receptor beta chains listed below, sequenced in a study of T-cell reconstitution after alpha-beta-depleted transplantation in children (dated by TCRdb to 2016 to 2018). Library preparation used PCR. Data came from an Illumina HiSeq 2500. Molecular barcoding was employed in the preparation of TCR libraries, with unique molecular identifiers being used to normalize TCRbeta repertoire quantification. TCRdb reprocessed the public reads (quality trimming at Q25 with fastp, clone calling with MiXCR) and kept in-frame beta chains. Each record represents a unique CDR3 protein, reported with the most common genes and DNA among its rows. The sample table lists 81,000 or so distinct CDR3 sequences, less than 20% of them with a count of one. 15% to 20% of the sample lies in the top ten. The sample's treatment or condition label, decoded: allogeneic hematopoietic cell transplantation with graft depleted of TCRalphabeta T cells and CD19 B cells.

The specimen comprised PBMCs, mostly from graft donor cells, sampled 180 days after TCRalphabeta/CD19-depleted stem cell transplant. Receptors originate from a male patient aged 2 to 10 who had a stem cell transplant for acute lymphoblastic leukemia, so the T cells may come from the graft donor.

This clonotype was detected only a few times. CDR3 nucleotides: TGTGCCAGCTATGGTACAGGGATTTCGTACGAGCAGTACTTC. Amino acid sequence: CASYGTGISYEQYF. This rearrangement joins TRBV6-1 to TRBJ2-7; possible D gene TRBD1, 6 bases. This CDR3 is 14 amino acids long. Germline CDR1 reads MNHNS; CDR2 reads SASEGT. V lost 8 bases and J 4 bases, leaving 18 bases between the germline ends.

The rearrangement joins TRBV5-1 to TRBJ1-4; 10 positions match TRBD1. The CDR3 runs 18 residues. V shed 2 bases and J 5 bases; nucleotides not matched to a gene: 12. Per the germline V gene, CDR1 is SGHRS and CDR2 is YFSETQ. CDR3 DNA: TGCGCCAGCAGCTTTGTGGTCCCGACAGGGGGCGGGAATGAAAAACTGTTTTTT. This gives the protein CASSFVVPTGGGNEKLFF. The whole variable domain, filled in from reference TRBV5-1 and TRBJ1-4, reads KAGVTQTPRYLIKTRGQQVTLSCSPISGHRSVSWYQQTPGQGLQFLFEYFSETQRNKGNFPGRFSGRQFSNSRSEMNVSTLELGDSALYLCASSFVVPTGGGNEKLFFGSGTQLSVL.

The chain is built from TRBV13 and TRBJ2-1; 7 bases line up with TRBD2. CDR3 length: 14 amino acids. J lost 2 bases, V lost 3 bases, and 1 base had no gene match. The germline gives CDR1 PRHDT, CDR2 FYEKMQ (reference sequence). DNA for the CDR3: TGTGCCAGCAGCTTCGGACTAGCCTACAATGAGCAGTTCTTC. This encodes CASSFGLAYNEQFF.

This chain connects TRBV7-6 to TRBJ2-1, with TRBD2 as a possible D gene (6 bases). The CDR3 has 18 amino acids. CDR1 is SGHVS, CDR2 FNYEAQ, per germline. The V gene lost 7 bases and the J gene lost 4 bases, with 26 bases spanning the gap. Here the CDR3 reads CASNSTAGSGSIYNEQFF. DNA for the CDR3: TGTGCCAGCAACTCTACAGCGGGTTCAGGCTCTATATACAATGAGCAGTTCTTC.

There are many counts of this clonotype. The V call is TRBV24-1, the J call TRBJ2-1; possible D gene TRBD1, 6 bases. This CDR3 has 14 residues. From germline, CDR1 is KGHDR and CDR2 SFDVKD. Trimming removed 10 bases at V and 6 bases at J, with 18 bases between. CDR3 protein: CATHDAGAPNEQFF. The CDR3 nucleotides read TGTGCCACTCACGACGCAGGGGCGCCCAATGAGCAGTTCTTC.

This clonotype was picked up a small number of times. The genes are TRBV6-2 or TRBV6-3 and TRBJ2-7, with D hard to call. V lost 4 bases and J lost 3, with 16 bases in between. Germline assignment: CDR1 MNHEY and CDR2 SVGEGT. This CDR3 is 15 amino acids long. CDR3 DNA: TGTGCCAGCAGTTCCATTTCGGGCTGGAACTACGAGCAGTACTTC. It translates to CASSSISGWNYEQYF.

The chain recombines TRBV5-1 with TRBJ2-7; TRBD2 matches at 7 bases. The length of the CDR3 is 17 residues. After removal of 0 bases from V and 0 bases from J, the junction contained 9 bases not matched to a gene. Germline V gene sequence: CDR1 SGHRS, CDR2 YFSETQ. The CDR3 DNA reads TGCGCCAGCAGCTTGGCTCTGGGGGGGACTACCTCCTACGAGCAGTACTTC. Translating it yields CASSLALGGTTSYEQYF.

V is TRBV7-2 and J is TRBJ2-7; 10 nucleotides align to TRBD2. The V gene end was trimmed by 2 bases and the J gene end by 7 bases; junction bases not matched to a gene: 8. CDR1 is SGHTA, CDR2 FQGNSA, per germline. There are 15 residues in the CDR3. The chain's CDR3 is CASSLISGRVREQYF. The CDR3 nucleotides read TGTGCCAGCAGCTTAATCAGCGGGAGGGTTAGAGAGCAGTACTTC.

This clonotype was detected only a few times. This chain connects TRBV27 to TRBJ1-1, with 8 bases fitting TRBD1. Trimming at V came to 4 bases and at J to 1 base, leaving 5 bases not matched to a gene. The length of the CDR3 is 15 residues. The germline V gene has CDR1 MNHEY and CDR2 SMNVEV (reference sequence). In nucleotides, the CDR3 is TGTGCCAGCAGTTGGGGGACAGGAGGGAACACTGAAGCTTTCTTT. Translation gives CASSWGTGGNTEAFF.

The CDR3 DNA reads as TGTGCCAGCAGCCCGGGCGGAGAGGGGTGGTACACTGAAGCTTTCTTT. It encodes CASSPGGEGWYTEAFF. V usage is TRBV11-3 and J usage is TRBJ1-1; the D gene is possibly TRBD1 (5 bases). The CDR3 totals 16 residues. Germline V gives CDR1 SGHNT, CDR2 YENEEA. Trimming pared 5 bases from V and 3 bases from J, leaving 19 bases between.

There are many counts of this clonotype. CDR3 in amino acids: CASSAGLAGGSYEQYF. In DNA form, the CDR3 reads TGTGCCAGCAGTGCTGGACTAGCGGGGGGCTCCTACGAGCAGTACTTC. J is TRBJ2-7 and V is TRBV12-3 or TRBV12-4; 14 bases align to TRBD2. V shed 5 bases, J shed 0 bases, and the junction held 3 bases outside the gene matches. The CDR3 is 16 amino acids.

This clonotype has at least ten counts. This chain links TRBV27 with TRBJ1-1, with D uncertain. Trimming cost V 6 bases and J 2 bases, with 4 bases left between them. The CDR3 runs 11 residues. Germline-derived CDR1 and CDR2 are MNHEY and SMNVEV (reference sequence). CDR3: CASRGNTEAFF. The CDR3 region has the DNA TGTGCCAGCAGGGGAAACACTGAAGCTTTCTTT.

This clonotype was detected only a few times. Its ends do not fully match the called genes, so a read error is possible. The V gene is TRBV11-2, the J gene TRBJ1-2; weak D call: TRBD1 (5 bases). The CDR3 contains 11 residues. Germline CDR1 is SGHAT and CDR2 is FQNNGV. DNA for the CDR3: TGTGCCAGCAGCTTAGGAGACAGATCCTTCTTC. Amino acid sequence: CASSLGDRSFF.

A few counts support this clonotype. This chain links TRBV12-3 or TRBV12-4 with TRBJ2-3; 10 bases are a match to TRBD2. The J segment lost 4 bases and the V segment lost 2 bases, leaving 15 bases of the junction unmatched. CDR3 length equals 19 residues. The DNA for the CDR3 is TGTGCCAGCAGTTTATGGGGTTGGCTAGCGGGGGTCTCTGCAGATACGCAGTATTTT. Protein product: CASSLWGWLAGVSADTQYF.

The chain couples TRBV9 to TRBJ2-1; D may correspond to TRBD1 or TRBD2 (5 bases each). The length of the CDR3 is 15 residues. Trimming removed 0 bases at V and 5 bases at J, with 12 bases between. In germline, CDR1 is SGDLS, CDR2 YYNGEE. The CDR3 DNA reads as TGTGCCAGCAGCGTAGGGAGGACAACTAACAATGAGCAGTTCTTC. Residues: CASSVGRTTNNEQFF.

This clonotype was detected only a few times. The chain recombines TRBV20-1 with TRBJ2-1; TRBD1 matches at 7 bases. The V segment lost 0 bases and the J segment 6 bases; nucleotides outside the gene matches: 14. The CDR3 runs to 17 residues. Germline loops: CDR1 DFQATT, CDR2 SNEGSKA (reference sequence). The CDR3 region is CSARDMTGRGLSNEQFF. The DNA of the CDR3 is TGCAGTGCTAGAGATATGACGGGCAGGGGGTTGTCCAATGAGCAGTTCTTC.

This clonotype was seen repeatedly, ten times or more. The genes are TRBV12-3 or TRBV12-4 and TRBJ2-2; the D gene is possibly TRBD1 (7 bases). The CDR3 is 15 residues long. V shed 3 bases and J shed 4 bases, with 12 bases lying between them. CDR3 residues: CASSFRQGGTGELFF. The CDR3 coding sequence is TGTGCCAGCAGTTTTCGACAGGGAGGCACCGGGGAGCTGTTTTTT.

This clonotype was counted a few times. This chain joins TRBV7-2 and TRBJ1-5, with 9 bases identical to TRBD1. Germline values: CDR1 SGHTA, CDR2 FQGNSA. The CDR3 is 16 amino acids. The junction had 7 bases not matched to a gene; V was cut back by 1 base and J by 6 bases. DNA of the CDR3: TGTGCCAGCAGCTTAGTTCGACAGGGGGAGGTTCAGCCCCAGCATTTT. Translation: CASSLVRQGEVQPQHF.

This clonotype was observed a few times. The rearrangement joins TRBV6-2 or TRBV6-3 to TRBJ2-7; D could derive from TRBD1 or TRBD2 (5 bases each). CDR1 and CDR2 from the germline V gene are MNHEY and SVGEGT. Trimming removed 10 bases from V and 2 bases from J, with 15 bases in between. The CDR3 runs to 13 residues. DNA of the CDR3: TGTGCCACGACACCGGGGCAGACCTACGAGCAGTACTTC. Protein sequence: CATTPGQTYEQYF.

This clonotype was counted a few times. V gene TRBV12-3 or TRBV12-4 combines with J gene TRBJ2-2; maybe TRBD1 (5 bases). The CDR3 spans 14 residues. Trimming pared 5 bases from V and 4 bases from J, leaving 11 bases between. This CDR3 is CASSTRQFTGELFF. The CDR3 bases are TGTGCCAGCAGTACCAGACAGTTCACCGGGGAGCTGTTTTTT.

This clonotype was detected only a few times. The CDR3 sequence: CASRLQGMGAEAFF. CDR3 sequence (DNA): TGCGCCAGCAGACTGCAGGGGATGGGTGCTGAAGCTTTCTTT. The J gene is TRBJ1-1, the V gene TRBV5-1; a possible D gene is TRBD1 (6 bases). V shed 5 bases and J shed 6 bases, with 17 bases lying between them. CDR1 and CDR2 (germline): SGHRS, YFSETQ. The CDR3 extends over 14 amino acids.

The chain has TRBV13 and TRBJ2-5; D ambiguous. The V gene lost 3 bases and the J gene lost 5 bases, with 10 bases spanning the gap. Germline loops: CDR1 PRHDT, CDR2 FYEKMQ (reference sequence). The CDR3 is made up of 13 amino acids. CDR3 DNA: TGTGCCAGCAGCTTTTTACCAATGGAGACCCAGTACTTC. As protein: CASSFLPMETQYF.